The 24 T cell receptor beta chains below come from one sample, sequenced in a study of cytomegalovirus exposure and HLA in healthy donors. Assay: immunoSEQ multiplex PCR; the TCRdb copy retains only in-frame clones and omits some. This sample yields 190,000 or so clones, of which 84% are seen a single time; 2.5% to 3.5% belongs to the top ten. Sequencing input: PBMCs. These receptors were collected from a woman under 30 in good health and CMV-seropositive.

The rearrangement links TRBV4-1 to TRBJ1-5; 7 bases are a match to TRBD1. The CDR3 extends over 15 amino acids. The germline V gene has CDR1 MGHRA and CDR2 YSYEKL. The V gene end was trimmed by 4 bases and the J gene end by 1 base; junction bases not matched to a gene: 4. Here the CDR3 DNA reads TGCGCCAGCAGCCTTACAGGGGACAGCAATCAGCCCCAGCATTTT. It yields the protein CASSLTGDSNQPQHF.

V gene TRBV5-1 combines with J gene TRBJ2-3; 8 bases line up with TRBD2. This CDR3 spans 16 amino acids. The ends lost 4 bases at V and 4 bases at J; junction bases unmatched: 11. Looked up from germline, CDR1 is SGHRS and CDR2 is YFSETQ. The CDR3 protein is CASSLPLRGGADTQYF. The CDR3 DNA sequence: TGCGCCAGCAGCCTTCCCTTACGGGGGGGAGCAGATACGCAGTATTTT.

The chain carries TRBV9 and TRBJ1-2; the match to TRBD1 covers 8 bases. Germline CDR1 SGDLS, CDR2 YYNGEE. Trimming removed 4 bases from V and 8 bases from J; junction bases left unmatched: 13. This CDR3 has 15 residues. CDR3 in amino acids: CASSPPQGGRVGYTF. The CDR3, as DNA: TGTGCCAGCAGCCCCCCACAGGGGGGGCGGGTGGGCTACACCTTC.

J is TRBJ1-6 and V is TRBV6-4, with D hard to call. Trimming removed 6 bases at V and 4 bases at J, with 10 bases between. CDR3 length: 14 amino acids. CDR1 and CDR2 (germline): MRHNA, SNTAGT. CDR3 in DNA: TGTGCCAGCAGCGAGACAACTTATAATTCACCCCTCCACTTT. It codes for CASSETTYNSPLHF.

This clone has just one count. This chain's CDR3 is CASTRGGSSETQYF. CDR3 coding DNA: TGTGCCAGCACGCGGGGGGGCAGTTCGGAGACCCAGTACTTC. This chain joins TRBV7-9 and TRBJ2-5; 9 bases match TRBD2. The V segment lost 7 bases and the J segment 5 bases; nucleotides outside the gene matches: 8. The V gene's germline CDR1 is SEHNR and CDR2 FQNEAQ (reference sequence). The CDR3 consists of 14 residues.

The chain employs TRBV9 and TRBJ2-1, with a possible D match to TRBD1 (5 bases). Per the germline V gene, CDR1 is SGDLS and CDR2 is YYNGEE. Trimming removed 0 bases from V and 8 bases from J, with 15 bases in between. The CDR3 is 15 residues long. In DNA form, the CDR3 reads TGTGCCAGCAGCGTAGTCGCGACAGCAAAGGATGAGCAGTTCTTC. Its translation is CASSVVATAKDEQFF.

V usage is TRBV6-4 and J usage is TRBJ2-2, with TRBD2 identical over 10 bases. Looked up from germline, CDR1 is MRHNA and CDR2 is SNTAGT. There are 18 residues in the CDR3. V lost 3 bases to trimming and J lost 5 bases; unmatched junction nucleotides: 12. CDR3 DNA: TGTGCCAGCAGTGAATCCATAGCGGGGGGCCTAGGAACCGGGGAGCTGTTTTTT. Its translation: CASSESIAGGLGTGELFF.

In DNA, the CDR3 is TGTGCCAGCAGCGGCTCTAGCGGCGCGAGCACAGATACGCAGTATTTT. Encoded protein: CASSGSSGASTDTQYF. V gene TRBV9 combines with J gene TRBJ2-3, with 7 bases matching TRBD2. V trimming: 3 bases; J trimming: 0 bases; junction bases outside the gene matches: 7. This CDR3 has 16 amino acids. Germline values: CDR1 SGDLS, CDR2 YYNGEE.

This clone was picked up one time. The chain carries TRBV6-1 and TRBJ1-3, with D tentatively TRBD1 (6 bases). Germline V gene sequence: CDR1 MNHNS, CDR2 SASEGT. CDR3 size: 15 residues. V was cut by 2 bases and J by 2 bases, with 10 bases left in between. CDR3 sequence (DNA): TGTGCCAGCAGTGAACAGGGGAGGGCTGGAAACACCATATATTTT. Translating gives CASSEQGRAGNTIYF.

This clone has only a few counts. V and J are TRBV29-1 and TRBJ1-2; no definite D call. CDR1 and CDR2 from the germline V gene are SQVTM and ANQGSEA. Trimming removed 4 bases from V and 3 bases from J, with 3 bases in between. The CDR3 covers 10 residues. CDR3 in DNA: TGCAGCGTTGCAGACTATGGCTACACCTTC. It translates to CSVADYGYTF.

The chain joins TRBV27 to TRBJ1-2; TRBD1 aligns across 7 bases. This CDR3 comprises 16 residues. Per the germline V gene, CDR1 is MNHEY and CDR2 is SMNVEV (reference sequence). V gave up 5 bases and J gave up 1 base; unmatched junction bases: 10. The CDR3 nucleotides are TGTGCCAGCAGTCCCTACCCCCGACAGGGTAACTATGGCTACACCTTC. Translation gives CASSPYPRQGNYGYTF.

This clone was seen once. The chain has TRBV15 and TRBJ1-1, with D tentatively TRBD1 (6 bases). There are 15 residues in the CDR3. Germline loops: CDR1 LNHNV, CDR2 YYDKDF (reference sequence). V lost 0 bases and J lost 5, with 13 bases in between. The CDR3 loop is CATSRDRGLGTEAFF. CDR3 DNA sequence: TGTGCCACCAGCAGAGACAGGGGTTTAGGGACTGAAGCTTTCTTT.

V usage is TRBV27 and J usage is TRBJ2-2, with a tentative D call TRBD1 (6 bases). CDR3 length: 16 amino acids. The V and J ends lost 6 bases and 2 bases respectively, with 16 bases between them. CDR1 is MNHEY, CDR2 SMNVEV, per germline (reference sequence). CDR3: CASSLANRVNTGELFF. The CDR3 DNA follows: TGTGCCAGCAGCCTAGCCAACAGGGTAAACACCGGGGAGCTGTTTTTT.

The rearrangement joins TRBV7-9 to TRBJ2-1, with D hard to call. The V and J ends lost 0 bases and 5 bases respectively, with 8 bases between them. This CDR3 is 14 amino acids long. Germline V gene sequence: CDR1 SEHNR, CDR2 FQNEAQ (reference sequence). CDR3 in amino acids: CASSLAGLNNEQFF. CDR3 DNA: TGTGCCAGCAGCTTAGCCGGGTTGAACAATGAGCAGTTCTTC.

This chain links TRBV19 with TRBJ1-3, with TRBD1 matching over 7 bases. From germline, CDR1 is LNHDA and CDR2 SQIVND (reference sequence). This CDR3 is built from 18 residues. J lost 4 bases, V lost 2 bases, and 14 bases had no gene match. The CDR3 here is CASSITRQGPNTGNTIYF. The CDR3 DNA follows: TGTGCCAGTAGTATAACCAGACAGGGACCTAATACCGGAAACACCATATATTTT.

V usage is TRBV7-2 and J usage is TRBJ2-7; TRBD2 might be the D (7 bases). This CDR3 comprises 15 residues. The germline V gene has CDR1 SGHTA and CDR2 FQGNSA. Deletions cut 6 bases from V and 3 bases from J, with 18 bases between. CDR3 sequence (DNA): TGTGCCAGCAGACTAAGGTGGGGGGGCTACTACGAGCAGTACTTC. It encodes CASRLRWGGYYEQYF.

The V gene is TRBV11-2, the J gene TRBJ2-6; D not certain. The CDR3 spans 19 residues. V lost 5 bases and J 0 bases, leaving 20 bases between the germline ends. From germline, CDR1 is SGHAT and CDR2 FQNNGV. The CDR3 DNA reads as TGTGCCAGCAGCCCATCGATTGGGTGGGCCCTCTCTGGGGCCAACGTCCTGACTTTC. It is translated as CASSPSIGWALSGANVLTF.

The chain joins TRBV18 to TRBJ2-5; 7 bases match TRBD1. Germline CDR1 reads KGHSH; CDR2 reads LQKENI. Trimming took 3 bases from V and 5 from J; bases not matched to a gene: 9. This CDR3 is built from 15 residues. The CDR3 DNA sequence: TGTGCCAGCTCACCCTCGACAGGGTCTTCGGAGACCCAGTACTTC. Translation: CASSPSTGSSETQYF.

The gene calls are TRBV27 and TRBJ2-2, with D possibly being TRBD2 (6 bases). The CDR3 runs 14 residues. Germline lookup yields CDR1 MNHEY and CDR2 SMNVEV (reference sequence). Between the trimmed V and J ends, which lost 5 bases and 2 bases, there was a span of 9 bases. The CDR3 loop is CASSRDLNTGELFF. The CDR3 nucleotides read TGTGCCAGCAGTCGGGACTTAAACACCGGGGAGCTGTTTTTT.

The chain is built from TRBV6-5 and TRBJ1-2; tentatively, D is TRBD1 (6 bases). Trimming took off 6 bases at V and 8 bases at J, with 16 bases between the two ends. There are 13 residues in the CDR3. The germline CDR1 and CDR2 sequences are MNHEY and SVGAGI. The CDR3 DNA reads as TGTGCCAGCAGGGCCCAGACAGGTTCGGGCTACACCTTC. Translating it yields CASRAQTGSGYTF.

This clone occurred a few times. This chain joins TRBV27 and TRBJ1-6; D is perhaps TRBD1 (5 bases). The CDR3 is 12 amino acids. The germline CDR1 and CDR2 sequences are MNHEY and SMNVEV (reference sequence). V was trimmed by 6 bases and J by 5 bases, leaving 5 bases between them. As DNA, the CDR3 is TGTGCCAGCAGCAGGGATAATTCACCCCTCCACTTT. Encoded protein: CASSRDNSPLHF.

The V gene is TRBV29-1, the J gene TRBJ1-1; 9 bases align to TRBD1. CDR3 length: 13 amino acids. V lost 7 bases and J lost 3; bases outside the gene matches: 6. Germline V CDR1 and CDR2: SQVTM, ANQGSEA. The CDR3: CSGTGGADTEAFF. Written as DNA, the CDR3 is TGCAGCGGTACAGGGGGCGCGGACACTGAAGCTTTCTTT.

The rearrangement joins TRBV9 to TRBJ2-3; tentatively, D is TRBD2 (6 bases). Germline V gene sequence: CDR1 SGDLS, CDR2 YYNGEE. Trimming removed 3 bases at V and 8 bases at J, with 13 bases between. The CDR3 has 13 residues. CDR3 in DNA: TGTGCCAGCAGCGGTACACTAGCCCCTACGCAGTATTTT. Residues: CASSGTLAPTQYF.

This chain links TRBV5-1 with TRBJ1-2, with 10 nucleotides matching TRBD1. This CDR3 has 14 amino acids. Germline CDR1 and CDR2: SGHRS and YFSETQ. V shed 6 bases, J shed 6 bases, and the junction held 8 bases outside the gene matches. This CDR3 reads CASTSGTGVNGYTF. The CDR3, as DNA: TGCGCCAGCACCTCGGGGACAGGGGTGAATGGCTACACCTTC.